This record concerns one TCR beta chain sequence. Germline CDR1 and CDR2: SGHDT and YYEEEE. The CDR3 contains 15 residues. V lost 3 bases and J 1 base, leaving 14 bases between the germline ends. Using immunoSEQ multiplex PCR, the repertoire was profiled, and TCRdb retains in-frame clones only, with some absent. In the table there are approximately 210,000 clones, over 75% of which are singletons. The sample originates from a study of blood T cell repertoires in COVID-19. Input material: PBMCs or T cells enriched from blood (not recorded which). The chain joins TRBV5-6 to TRBJ2-7; D is perhaps TRBD1 (5 bases). This TCR was sampled from a man aged 30-40 years with acute COVID-19. The CDR3 reads CASSSPTKGSYEQYF. The CDR3 nucleotides are TGTGCCAGCAGCTCTCCTACCAAGGGGTCCTACGAGCAGTACTTC.